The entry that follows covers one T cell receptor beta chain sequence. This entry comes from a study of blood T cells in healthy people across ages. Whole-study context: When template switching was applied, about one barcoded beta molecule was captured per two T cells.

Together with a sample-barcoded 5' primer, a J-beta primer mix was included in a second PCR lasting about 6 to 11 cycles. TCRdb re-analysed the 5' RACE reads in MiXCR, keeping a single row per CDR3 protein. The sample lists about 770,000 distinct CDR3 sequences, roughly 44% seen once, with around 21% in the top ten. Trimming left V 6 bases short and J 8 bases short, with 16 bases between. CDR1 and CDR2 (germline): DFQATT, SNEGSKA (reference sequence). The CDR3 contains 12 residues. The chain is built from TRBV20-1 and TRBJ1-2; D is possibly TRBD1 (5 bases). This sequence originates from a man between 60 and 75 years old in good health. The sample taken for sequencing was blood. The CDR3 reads CSANRGSRGYTF. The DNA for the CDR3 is TGCAGTGCAAATAGGGGCTCCCGAGGCTACACCTTC.